Reported below is one T cell receptor (beta chain). Trimming removed 5 bases at V and 2 bases at J, with 22 bases between. The germline gives CDR1 LGHNA, CDR2 YNFKEQ. This CDR3 has 17 amino acids. This entry comes from a study of identical twins. TCRdb fed the 5' RACE reads into MiXCR, producing one record per CDR3 protein. Among about 530,000 distinct CDR3 sequences, approximately 14% were seen once, and the ten largest hold 0.44%. Separately, the same data were catalogued under a study of yellow fever vaccine responses in identical twins.

This sequence joins TRBV4-2 and TRBJ2-7, with D tentatively TRBD1 (5 bases). Sequenced material: CD4+ T cells sorted from blood. The TCR sequence derives from a woman between 18 and 30 years old in good health. In DNA form, the CDR3 reads TGTGCCAGCAGCGAACTTGGGGCTTCGGCCATAACCTACGAGCAGTACTTC. It is translated as CASSELGASAITYEQYF.